The next 22 T cell receptor beta chains were all read from a single sample in a study of cytomegalovirus exposure and HLA in healthy donors. It was with 60 Vbeta and 13 Jbeta primers that the PCR ran. Libraries were prepared by immunoSEQ multiplex PCR; TCRdb keeps only in-frame clonotypes and omits some of them. The data show fewer than 100,000 clones, with roughly 80% seen just once and approximately 15% held by the top ten. Sequenced sample: PBMCs. Receptors originate from a man aged 55 to 70 in good health and CMV-seropositive.

This rearrangement joins TRBV9 to TRBJ2-2; 11 bases fit TRBD2. The CDR3 spans 16 residues. Unmatched junction bases numbered 7, after V lost 4 bases and J lost 5 bases. The V gene's germline CDR1 is SGDLS and CDR2 YYNGEE. The CDR3 DNA is TGTGCCAGCAGCACTTTAGCGGGGGGGCGGACCGGGGAGCTGTTTTTT. It codes for CASSTLAGGRTGELFF. The complete variable domain, with remaining parts taken from reference TRBV9 and TRBJ2-2, reads DSGVTQTPKHLITATGQRVTLRCSPRSGDLSVYWYQQSLDQGLQFLIQYYNGEERAKGNILERFSAQQFPDLHSELNLSSLELGDSALYFCASSTLAGGRTGELFFGEGSRLTVL.

The chain links TRBV9 to TRBJ2-3; 10 bases agree with TRBD1. This CDR3 contains 16 residues. The J segment lost 3 bases and the V segment lost 4 bases, leaving 8 bases of the junction unmatched. CDR1 is SGDLS and CDR2 is YYNGEE in the germline V gene. CDR3 bases: TGTGCCAGCAGCCTCGTGGACAGGGGGTCGACAGATACGCAGTATTTT. Translating it yields CASSLVDRGSTDTQYF.

Points on this clone: A junction boundary mismatches the germline segment, possibly from a read error. For the CDR3, the DNA is TGCGCCAGCAGCCCTGGGGTAGCGGGTGCGTCCACAGATACGCAGTGTTTT. Its translation is CASSPGVAGASTDTQCF. The V call is TRBV4-1, the J call TRBJ2-3, with 7 nucleotides matching TRBD2. The CDR3 runs 17 residues. Germline CDR1 reads MGHRA; CDR2 reads YSYEKL.

V gene TRBV5-1 combines with J gene TRBJ2-1; 13 nucleotides align to TRBD2. Trimming removed 4 bases from V and 7 bases from J; junction bases left unmatched: 5. The germline gives CDR1 SGHRS, CDR2 YFSETQ. This CDR3 is 15 amino acids long. The CDR3 region has the DNA TGCGCCAGCAGCCCTACTAGCGGGGGGGCGAATGAGCAGTTCTTC. This codes for CASSPTSGGANEQFF. The whole variable domain, remainder taken from reference TRBV5-1 and TRBJ2-1, is KAGVTQTPRYLIKTRGQQVTLSCSPISGHRSVSWYQQTPGQGLQFLFEYFSETQRNKGNFPGRFSGRQFSNSRSEMNVSTLELGDSALYLCASSPTSGGANEQFFGPGTRLTVL.

This clone was detected a few times. The chain uses TRBV5-1 and TRBJ2-7; 7 bases match TRBD2. Trimming took 0 bases from V and 3 from J; bases not matched to a gene: 3. CDR1 is SGHRS, CDR2 YFSETQ, per germline. The CDR3 covers 14 residues. CDR3 protein: CASSLVGGNYEQYF. CDR3 coding DNA: TGCGCCAGCAGCTTGGTGGGAGGGAACTACGAGCAGTACTTC.

CDR3 sequence: CASMGDRGSYEQYF. In nucleotides, the CDR3 is TGTGCCAGCATGGGGGACAGGGGGTCCTACGAGCAGTACTTC. The chain combines TRBV7-2 with TRBJ2-7; 11 bases fit TRBD1. This CDR3 has 14 amino acids. Germline V gives CDR1 SGHTA, CDR2 FQGNSA. The junction had 3 bases not matched to a gene; V was cut back by 7 bases and J by 1 base.

The chain uses TRBV6-1 and TRBJ1-5; perhaps TRBD1 as D (6 bases). V dropped 5 bases and J dropped 6 bases, with 11 bases sitting between them. The CDR3 loop spans 13 amino acids. Germline loops: CDR1 MNHNS, CDR2 SASEGT. CDR3 nucleotide sequence: TGTGCCAGCAGTACAGGGTTAGGTCAGCCCCAGCATTTT. Its translation is CASSTGLGQPQHF.

CDR3 residues: CASSQGRAAGWTYNEQFF. The CDR3 DNA follows: TGCGCCAGCAGCCAAGGGAGAGCAGCGGGGTGGACCTACAATGAGCAGTTCTTC. This sequence joins TRBV4-1 and TRBJ2-1, with TRBD2 matching over 7 bases. V trimming: 1 base; J trimming: 2 bases; junction bases outside the gene matches: 11. Germline V CDR1 and CDR2: MGHRA, YSYEKL. This CDR3 region has 18 residues.

The rearrangement joins TRBV5-5 to TRBJ1-5, with 9 positions matching TRBD1. Germline V gives CDR1 SGHKS, CDR2 YYEKEE (reference sequence). CDR3 length equals 17 residues. V trimming: 4 bases; J trimming: 0 bases; junction bases outside the gene matches: 8. This CDR3 is CASSRGQGTYSNQPQHF. The CDR3 bases are TGTGCCAGCAGCAGGGGACAGGGAACATATAGCAATCAGCCCCAGCATTTT.

This chain connects TRBV18 to TRBJ2-7; 8 bases match TRBD1. This CDR3 has 15 residues. Germline V lookup: CDR1 KGHSH, CDR2 LQKENI. After removal of 3 bases from V and 5 bases from J, the junction contained 9 bases not matched to a gene. The CDR3 bases are TGTGCCAGCTCACCTTTACCAGGGGGCCCCCACGAGCAGTACTTC. Its translation is CASSPLPGGPHEQYF.

This chain uses TRBV6-5 with TRBJ1-2; 9 bases align to TRBD1. Germline V gives CDR1 MNHEY, CDR2 SVGAGI. The CDR3 loop spans 15 amino acids. V was clipped by 2 bases and J by 2 bases; unmatched bases: 3. In DNA, the CDR3 is TGTGCCAGCAGTTACGAGACAGGGGGAAACTATGGCTACACCTTC. This encodes CASSYETGGNYGYTF.

The chain couples TRBV6-6 to TRBJ1-5, with D hard to call. The V and J ends lost 6 bases and 9 bases respectively, with 15 bases between them. Germline lookup yields CDR1 MNHNY and CDR2 SVGAGI (reference sequence). The CDR3 loop spans 13 amino acids. The CDR3 DNA reads TGTGCCAGCAGGCGAGTGGAGAAAGGGCCCCAGCATTTT. The encoded protein is CASRRVEKGPQHF.

The gene calls are TRBV4-2 and TRBJ1-5, with D tentatively TRBD1 (6 bases). In germline, CDR1 is LGHNA, CDR2 YNFKEQ. The CDR3 has 16 residues. Trimming took 0 bases from V and 0 from J, leaving 9 bases between them. The CDR3 spells CASSQEGGASNQPQHF. DNA of the CDR3: TGTGCCAGCAGCCAAGAAGGGGGGGCTAGCAATCAGCCCCAGCATTTT.

The gene calls are TRBV5-1 and TRBJ2-1; 11 positions agree with TRBD2. Germline CDR1 reads SGHRS; CDR2 reads YFSETQ. Trimming cost V 0 bases and J 10 bases; bases outside gene matches: 6. The CDR3 is made up of 15 amino acids. The CDR3 DNA sequence: TGCGCCAGCAGCTTGGATAGCGGGGGGGCGATCGAGCAGTTCTTC. It yields the protein CASSLDSGGAIEQFF.

This clone was counted only a few times. One end of the junction varies from germline; a read error may be responsible. In nucleotides, the CDR3 is TGCAGCGTTGCATCCGGGCAGGGTGGACGGGAGCGGTTCTTC. This codes for CSVASGQGGRERFF. The rearrangement links TRBV29-1 to TRBJ2-1; a weak D match, TRBD2 (6 bases). The germline gives CDR1 SQVTM, CDR2 ANQGSEA. The CDR3 runs to 14 residues.

V gene TRBV2 combines with J gene TRBJ1-2; no firm D call. Germline V gene lookup returns CDR1 SNHLY and CDR2 FYNNEI. The V end was cut by 2 bases, the J end by 5 bases, with 9 bases between. This CDR3 is 13 amino acids long. The CDR3 spells CASSEQASYGYTF. The DNA of the CDR3 is TGTGCCAGCAGTGAACAGGCCTCTTATGGCTACACCTTC.

This chain links TRBV29-1 with TRBJ1-6, with 9 positions matching TRBD1. The junction had 6 bases not matched to a gene; V was cut back by 7 bases and J by 8 bases. CDR1 is SQVTM, CDR2 ANQGSEA, per germline. This CDR3 has 13 residues. The CDR3 DNA is TGCAGCGCCCGGGACAGGGCGGATTCACCCCTCCACTTT. This translates into CSARDRADSPLHF.

The V gene is TRBV5-4, the J gene TRBJ2-1; 10 nucleotides agree with TRBD2. V lost 0 bases, J lost 3 bases, and 6 bases stayed unmatched. Germline CDR1 SGHNT, CDR2 YYREEE (reference sequence). This CDR3 is 17 amino acids long. DNA for the CDR3: TGTGCCAGCAGCTTGGCCACCGGGACTAGCGACTACAATGAGCAGTTCTTC. Translated, it gives CASSLATGTSDYNEQFF.

V and J are TRBV25-1 and TRBJ1-1; no reliable D call. This CDR3 has 13 residues. Trimming cost V 7 bases and J 3 bases, with 12 bases left between them. The germline V gene encodes CDR1 MGHDK and CDR2 SYGVNS. The CDR3: CASKSIAHTEAFF. The CDR3 coding sequence is TGTGCCAGCAAGAGTATCGCGCACACTGAAGCTTTCTTT.

The chain joins TRBV5-1 to TRBJ2-4; D perhaps matches TRBD2 (5 bases). V shed 4 bases and J shed 8 bases, with 19 bases lying between them. Germline V gene data show CDR1 as SGHRS and CDR2 as YFSETQ. The CDR3 covers 15 residues. This CDR3 reads CASSLDTWGADIQYF. The CDR3 nucleotides read TGCGCCAGCAGCCTCGATACATGGGGAGCTGACATTCAGTACTTC.

The chain uses TRBV4-2 and TRBJ1-3; 7 bases are shared with TRBD1. V was pared by 4 bases and J by 1 base, with 4 bases of the junction left unmatched. The CDR3 contains 15 residues. Germline CDR1 LGHNA, CDR2 YNFKEQ. Here the CDR3 reads CASSLGGQSGNTIYF. CDR3 DNA sequence: TGTGCCAGCAGCCTAGGGGGACAGTCTGGAAACACCATATATTTT.

V gene TRBV27 combines with J gene TRBJ1-1; D gene unclear. The CDR3 is 11 amino acids. The germline V gene has CDR1 MNHEY and CDR2 SMNVEV (reference sequence). V was cut by 2 bases and J by 13 bases, with 11 bases left in between. The CDR3, as DNA: TGTGCCAGCAGTTTAAAGGCAGGCCTTTTCTTT. As protein: CASSLKAGLFF.